The clone carrying this TCR beta chain was recorded a few times. The antigen is not known. CD45RO/CCR7/CD25/CD127/CD95/CD27 sorting isolated CD4+ naive, central memory, regulatory and stem cell-like memory cells. These data are taken from a study of beta chain features in type 1 diabetes. All of the isolated RNA was reverse transcribed, so expressed TCRB transcripts were sequenced. Profiling relied on immunoSEQ multiplex PCR, and the TCRdb table lists in-frame clones only, not all of them. The profile shows 150,000 to 190,000 clones, approximately 10% of them singletons. The CDR3 is 15 residues long. Germline assignment: CDR1 LNHDA and CDR2 SQIVND (reference sequence). Germline trimming cut 4 bases from V and 6 bases from J; bases unmatched to any gene: 8. Whole-study results and caveats: In every one of the four CD4+ subsets, TCRB CDR3s were moderately but significantly shorter in Type 1 diabetes patients.

The genes are TRBV19 and TRBJ2-3, with 9 bases lining up with TRBD2. Source material: central memory CD4+ T cells from blood. This clonotype was obtained from a man aged 25-45 years with type 1 diabetes. In nucleotides, the CDR3 is TGTGCCAGTAGTACCATTAGCGGGAGAGTCGATACGCAGTATTTT. As protein: CASSTISGRVDTQYF.